The sequence of this T cell receptor beta chain was determined in a study of T cells in Graves' hyperthyroidism and ophthalmopathy. This CDR3 is 14 amino acids long. V was trimmed by 6 bases and J by 2 bases, leaving 12 bases between them. Looked up from germline, CDR1 is KGHDR and CDR2 is SFDVKD. Authors of the study amplified TCR beta CDR3 regions from RNA transcripts. The HTBI primer set drove a first-round RT-PCR of the TCR CDR3. From the multiplex PCR reads, TCRdb called clonotypes with MiXCR, one entry per CDR3 protein. The table lists 500,000 to 600,000 distinct CDR3 sequences, 46% of them singletons.

Material: peripheral blood or thyroid tissue (not recorded which). This sequence joins TRBV24-1 and TRBJ1-1, with a possible D match to TRBD1 (6 bases). The TCR sequence derives from an adult woman with Graves' disease, either hyperthyroidism or ophthalmopathy (not recorded which). CDR3 coding DNA: TGTGCCACCAGTTCCCCGGACAGCAACACTGAAGCTTTCTTT. Its protein product is CATSSPDSNTEAFF.